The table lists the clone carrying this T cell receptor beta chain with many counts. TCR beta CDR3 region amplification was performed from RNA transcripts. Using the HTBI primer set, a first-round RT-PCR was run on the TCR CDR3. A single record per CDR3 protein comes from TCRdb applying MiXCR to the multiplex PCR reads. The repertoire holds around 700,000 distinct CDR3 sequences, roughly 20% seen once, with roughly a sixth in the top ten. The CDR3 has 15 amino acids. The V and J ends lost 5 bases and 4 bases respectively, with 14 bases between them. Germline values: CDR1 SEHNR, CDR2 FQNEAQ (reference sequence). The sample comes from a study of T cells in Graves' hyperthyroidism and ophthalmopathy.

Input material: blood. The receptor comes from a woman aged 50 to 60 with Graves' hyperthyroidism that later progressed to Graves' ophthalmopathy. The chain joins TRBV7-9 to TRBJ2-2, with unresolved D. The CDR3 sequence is CASSEVPNLTGELFF. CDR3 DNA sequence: TGTGCCAGCAGCGAAGTACCTAATCTCACCGGGGAGCTGTTTTTT.